The 9 T cell receptor beta chains below come from one sample, sequenced in a study of cytomegalovirus exposure and HLA in healthy donors. Using immunoSEQ multiplex PCR, the repertoire was profiled, and TCRdb retains in-frame clones only, with some absent. The sample lists tens of thousands of clones, about 90% occurring once. Sequences were obtained from PBMCs. These receptors all come from a man aged 18 to 29 in good health and CMV-seronegative.

The J gene is TRBJ2-5, the V gene TRBV7-9; a possible D gene is TRBD1 (5 bases). This CDR3 is built from 15 residues. Trimming removed 2 bases from V and 1 base from J, with 11 bases in between. Germline V gene sequence: CDR1 SEHNR, CDR2 FQNEAQ (reference sequence). For the CDR3, the DNA is TGTGCCAGCAGCTTATTGGCAGGGATCCAAGAGACCCAGTACTTC. This gives the protein CASSLLAGIQETQYF.

The V gene is TRBV28, the J gene TRBJ2-1; 10 bases fit TRBD2. V was pared by 5 bases and J by 2 bases, with 6 bases of the junction left unmatched. The CDR3 extends over 16 amino acids. Germline V gives CDR1 MDHEN, CDR2 SYDVKM. Here the CDR3 reads CASSLSAGGPYNEQFF. The CDR3 DNA follows: TGTGCCAGCAGTCTCTCAGCGGGAGGGCCCTACAATGAGCAGTTCTTC.

The CDR3 spells CASSINAGGARFWAFF. The CDR3 nucleotides read TGTGCCAGCAGCATAAACGCCGGGGGGGCGCGATTCTGGGCTTTCTTT. This chain connects TRBV7-2 to TRBJ1-1, with D maybe TRBD1 (6 bases). From germline, CDR1 is SGHTA and CDR2 FQGNSA. The CDR3 sequence is 16 residues long. The V gene lost 5 bases and the J gene lost 11 bases, with 27 bases spanning the gap.

The chain is built from TRBV9 and TRBJ2-1, with 8 bases fitting TRBD1. This CDR3 is 16 amino acids long. The V and J ends lost 4 bases and 0 bases, in that order; junction bases with no gene match: 6. In germline, CDR1 is SGDLS, CDR2 YYNGEE. The CDR3 protein is CASSPRTGSSYNEQFF. DNA for the CDR3: TGTGCCAGCAGCCCACGGACAGGGAGCTCCTACAATGAGCAGTTCTTC.

The chain has TRBV7-9 and TRBJ1-2, with a tentative D call TRBD1 (5 bases). Germline CDR1 is SEHNR and CDR2 is FQNEAQ (reference sequence). The germline V and J ends were trimmed by 1 base and 8 bases, with 17 bases remaining between them. This CDR3 spans 15 amino acids. The CDR3 loop is CASSLDITRGFGYTF. The CDR3 coding sequence is TGTGCCAGCAGCTTAGACATAACAAGGGGTTTCGGCTACACCTTC. The variable domain in full, with the rest retrieved from reference TRBV7-9 and TRBJ1-2, is DTGVSQNPRHKITKRGQNVTFRCDPISEHNRLYWYRQTLGQGPEFLTYFQNEAQLEKSRLLSDRFSAERPKGSFSTLEIQRTEQGDSAMYLCASSLDITRGFGYTFGSGTRLTVV.

As to this clone: Distinct nucleotide sequences in the sample also encode this CDR3. The gene calls are TRBV7-2 and TRBJ2-5; D may be TRBD1 (6 bases). The CDR3 loop spans 14 amino acids. Germline CDR1 SGHTA, CDR2 FQGNSA. V dropped 5 bases and J dropped 5 bases, with 15 bases sitting between them. CDR3: CASSTGTNLETQYF. CDR3 bases: TGTGCCAGCAGCACCGGGACAAACTTGGAGACCCAGTACTTC.

The CDR3 loop is CASSVQGVNYNEQFF. The CDR3 DNA sequence: TGTGCCAGCTCAGTGCAGGGGGTGAACTACAATGAGCAGTTCTTC. V usage is TRBV18 and J usage is TRBJ2-1, with 7 bases aligning to TRBD1. The V segment lost 5 bases and the J segment 3 bases; nucleotides outside the gene matches: 7. Per the germline V gene, CDR1 is KGHSH and CDR2 is LQKENI. The CDR3 covers 15 residues.

The V gene is TRBV6-1, the J gene TRBJ1-5; 7 bases match TRBD1. Per germline, CDR1 MNHNS and CDR2 SASEGT. The CDR3 loop spans 13 amino acids. The ends lost 6 bases at V and 6 bases at J; junction bases unmatched: 5. For the CDR3, the DNA is TGTGCCAGCAGACGACAGGGAGCTCAGCCCCAGCATTTT. Residues: CASRRQGAQPQHF.

The V and J genes are TRBV19 and TRBJ2-7, with D possibly TRBD2 on 7 matching bases. This CDR3 spans 14 amino acids. The germline CDR1 and CDR2 sequences are LNHDA and SQIVND (reference sequence). V was clipped by 6 bases and J by 9 bases, with 21 bases between them. CDR3 amino acids: CASRPATGGLGQYF. CDR3 coding DNA: TGTGCCAGTAGGCCGGCGACGGGGGGCCTAGGGCAGTACTTC.